This T cell receptor (beta chain) emerged from a study of shared clonotypes between healthy human individuals. Naive CD8 cells comprised CD45RO-negative, CCR7-positively selected cells, excluding terminally differentiated effector memory CD45RA+ cells. V lost 1 base and J 1 base, leaving 10 bases between the germline ends. There are 15 residues in the CDR3. CDR1 and CDR2 from the germline V gene are SEHNR and FQNEAQ (reference sequence). Genomic DNA from each subset was divided evenly over several immunoSEQ plates. Method: immunoSEQ multiplex PCR; TCRdb's copy keeps in-frame clones and lacks some. The sample holds about 2.1 million clones; 93% are singletons and the top ten take about 1.7%.

The sequencing input was naive CD8+ T cells from PBMCs. This TCR was recovered from a man between 18 and 35 years old in good health. Some clones in this sample may be carry-over from other donors' samples. The rearrangement joins TRBV7-9 to TRBJ1-1; possibly TRBD1 for D (5 bases). The CDR3 region has the DNA TGTGCCAGCAGCTTAGTCGGGGACGCGAACACTGAAGCTTTCTTT. As protein: CASSLVGDANTEAFF.